The 17 T cell receptor beta chains presented below share a single source sample, sequenced in a study of blood T cell repertoires in COVID-19. Profiled with immunoSEQ multiplex PCR; TCRdb holds only in-frame clones, not every one. The data show 200,000 to 250,000 clones, 87% seen once. Sequenced: peripheral blood. All receptors derive from a woman under 30 who had recovered from COVID-19.

The CDR3 DNA sequence: TGTGCCAGCGACAGGGGTGGGGAAAAACTGTTTTTT. This codes for CASDRGGEKLFF. This chain connects TRBV6-6 to TRBJ1-4; 8 bases fit TRBD1. The germline CDR1 and CDR2 sequences are MNHNY and SVGAGI (reference sequence). V was clipped by 8 bases and J by 8 bases; unmatched bases: 4. This CDR3 has 12 amino acids.

The chain uses TRBV7-9 and TRBJ2-7, with 8 bases identical to TRBD1. CDR3 length: 15 amino acids. The ends lost 5 bases at V and 3 bases at J; junction bases unmatched: 9. Germline CDR1 and CDR2: SEHNR and FQNEAQ (reference sequence). CDR3: CASSLPGQGIYEQYF. The CDR3 nucleotides read TGTGCCAGCAGCCTACCAGGACAGGGCATCTACGAGCAGTACTTC.

J is TRBJ2-7 and V is TRBV24-1, with 13 bases fitting TRBD2. The CDR3 loop spans 16 amino acids. Unmatched junction bases numbered 4, after V lost 0 bases and J lost 6 bases. CDR1 KGHDR and CDR2 SFDVKD come from the germline V gene. The CDR3 protein is CATSDLTSGRAGEQYF. The DNA of the CDR3 is TGTGCCACCAGTGATTTGACTAGCGGGAGGGCGGGCGAGCAGTACTTC.

This chain connects TRBV19 to TRBJ2-2; 9 bases align to TRBD1. V trimming: 7 bases; J trimming: 4 bases; junction bases outside the gene matches: 7. This CDR3 region has 15 residues. From germline, CDR1 is LNHDA and CDR2 SQIVND (reference sequence). CDR3 region: CASNFGTGSTGELFF. The CDR3 nucleotides read TGTGCCAGTAATTTCGGGACAGGGAGCACCGGGGAGCTGTTTTTT.

The chain carries TRBV4-3 and TRBJ2-1; D perhaps matches TRBD2 (6 bases). V gave up 1 base and J gave up 0 bases, with 13 bases separating them. Germline loops: CDR1 LGHNA, CDR2 YSLEER. The CDR3 contains 17 residues. This CDR3 is CASSQVGRTSSYNEQFF. The CDR3 nucleotides read TGCGCCAGCAGCCAAGTTGGGAGGACCAGCTCCTACAATGAGCAGTTCTTC.

This clone appeared a single time. The chain uses TRBV7-8 and TRBJ2-1, with D perhaps matching TRBD1 (6 bases). V shed 5 bases and J shed 6 bases, with 20 bases lying between them. CDR1 and CDR2 (germline): SGHVS, FQNEAQ. The CDR3 length is 16 residues. This CDR3 is CASSLNPGHYLNEQFF. The DNA of the CDR3 is TGTGCCAGCAGCCTTAATCCGGGACACTACCTCAATGAGCAGTTCTTC.

J is TRBJ1-6 and V is TRBV5-6, with TRBD1 matching 9 bases. CDR3 size: 15 residues. The trim removed 0 bases at V and 9 bases at J, leaving 4 bases unmatched. Germline V gene data show CDR1 as SGHDT and CDR2 as YYEEEE. This chain's CDR3 is CASSLGQGVVSPLHF. CDR3 nucleotide sequence: TGTGCCAGCAGCTTGGGACAGGGGGTTGTTTCACCCCTCCACTTT.

The chain links TRBV6-1 to TRBJ2-1, with a weak D call TRBD2 (5 bases). Trimming stripped 3 bases from V and 2 bases from J, with 11 bases between. The CDR3 spans 15 residues. In germline, CDR1 is MNHNS, CDR2 SASEGT. CDR3 sequence (DNA): TGTGCCAGCAGTGATATTCGGGAACCCTACAATGAGCAGTTCTTC. The encoded protein is CASSDIREPYNEQFF.

The chain employs TRBV24-1 and TRBJ1-2; 7 nucleotides align to TRBD1. After removal of 3 bases from V and 8 bases from J, the junction contained 5 bases not matched to a gene. The germline V gene encodes CDR1 KGHDR and CDR2 SFDVKD. The CDR3 runs to 13 residues. In DNA, the CDR3 is TGTGCCACCAGTGATGTCGGGACAGACGGCTACACCTTC. The encoded protein is CATSDVGTDGYTF.

This chain connects TRBV10-2 to TRBJ2-1; the match to TRBD1 covers 7 bases. CDR1 is WSHSY, CDR2 SAAADI, per germline. Trimming cost V 10 bases and J 8 bases; bases outside gene matches: 11. The CDR3 consists of 13 residues. The CDR3, as DNA: TGCGCCACCCAGGGGGACCTAGTCTATGAGCAGTTCTTC. This codes for CATQGDLVYEQFF.

The V gene is TRBV7-2, the J gene TRBJ2-1, with D possibly TRBD2 on 5 matching bases. Germline V gene sequence: CDR1 SGHTA, CDR2 FQGNSA. Trimming took off 3 bases at V and 3 bases at J, with 15 bases between the two ends. This CDR3 region has 16 residues. The CDR3, as DNA: TGTGCCAGCAGCTTGGAAGTCCCGGAGGTCTACAATGAGCAGTTCTTC. Translating it yields CASSLEVPEVYNEQFF.

This chain links TRBV5-1 with TRBJ1-1, with D possibly being TRBD1 (5 bases). The length of the CDR3 is 13 residues. CDR1 is SGHRS and CDR2 is YFSETQ in the germline V gene. V lost 2 bases and J 2 bases, leaving 7 bases between the germline ends. In nucleotides, the CDR3 is TGCGCCAGCAGCTTTAGGGGTAACACTGAAGCTTTCTTT. This gives the protein CASSFRGNTEAFF.

This rearrangement joins TRBV3-1 (or the pseudogene TRBV3-2) to TRBJ2-5; 10 bases line up with TRBD2. Germline values: CDR1 LGHDT, CDR2 YNNKEL (reference sequence). Trimming at V came to 0 bases and at J to 5 bases, leaving 6 bases not matched to a gene. This CDR3 region has 16 residues. The CDR3, as DNA: TGTGCCAGCAGCCAAGATGTTAGCGGGAGGCGGGAGACCCAGTACTTC. The encoded protein is CASSQDVSGRRETQYF.

The chain combines TRBV27 with TRBJ2-1, with 8 bases that match TRBD2. Germline values: CDR1 MNHEY, CDR2 SMNVEV (reference sequence). The CDR3 is 13 amino acids. The V segment lost 3 bases and the J segment 6 bases; nucleotides outside the gene matches: 1. For the CDR3, the DNA is TGTGCCAGCAGTTTGACTAGCGCCAATGAGCAGTTCTTC. Translation gives CASSLTSANEQFF.

CDR3 DNA sequence: TGTGCCAGCAGCTCTAGCGGGCTAACCTACGAGCAGTACTTC. Translating it yields CASSSSGLTYEQYF. The chain recombines TRBV7-2 with TRBJ2-7; 8 bases agree with TRBD2. The CDR3 has 14 amino acids. Trimming took 4 bases from V and 2 from J; bases not matched to a gene: 4. Germline V lookup: CDR1 SGHTA, CDR2 FQGNSA.

V gene TRBV7-3 combines with J gene TRBJ2-3, with 9 bases that match TRBD2. The V and J ends lost 1 base and 1 base, in that order; junction bases with no gene match: 3. The CDR3 contains 16 residues. The germline V gene has CDR1 SGHTA and CDR2 FQGTGA. The CDR3 region has the DNA TGTGCCAGCAGCTTAAATCTAGCGGGGCGCACAGATACGCAGTATTTT. It encodes CASSLNLAGRTDTQYF.

The J gene is TRBJ1-2, the V gene TRBV5-4; 8 bases are a match to TRBD1. The trim removed 5 bases at V and 6 bases at J, leaving 12 bases unmatched. The CDR3 length is 15 residues. Germline CDR1 SGHNT, CDR2 YYREEE (reference sequence). DNA of the CDR3: TGTGCCAGCAGTTCCGAACCGGACAGGGTCAATGGCTACACCTTC. This codes for CASSSEPDRVNGYTF.